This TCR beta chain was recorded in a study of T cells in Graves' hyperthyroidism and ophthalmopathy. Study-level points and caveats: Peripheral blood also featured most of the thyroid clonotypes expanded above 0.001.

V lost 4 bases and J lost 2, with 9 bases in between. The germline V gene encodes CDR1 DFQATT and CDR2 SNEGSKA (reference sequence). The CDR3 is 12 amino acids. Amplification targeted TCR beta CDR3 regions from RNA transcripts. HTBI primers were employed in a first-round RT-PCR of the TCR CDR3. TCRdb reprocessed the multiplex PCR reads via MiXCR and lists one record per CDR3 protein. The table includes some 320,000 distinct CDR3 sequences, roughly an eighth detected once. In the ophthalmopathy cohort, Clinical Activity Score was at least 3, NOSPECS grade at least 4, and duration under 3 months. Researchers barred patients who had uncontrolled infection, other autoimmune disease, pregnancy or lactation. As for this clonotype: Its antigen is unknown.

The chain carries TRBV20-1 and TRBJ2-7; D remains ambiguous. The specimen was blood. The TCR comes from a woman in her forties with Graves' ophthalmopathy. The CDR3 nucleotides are TGCAGTGCTACGGAATCCGCCTACGAGCAGTACTTC. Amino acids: CSATESAYEQYF.